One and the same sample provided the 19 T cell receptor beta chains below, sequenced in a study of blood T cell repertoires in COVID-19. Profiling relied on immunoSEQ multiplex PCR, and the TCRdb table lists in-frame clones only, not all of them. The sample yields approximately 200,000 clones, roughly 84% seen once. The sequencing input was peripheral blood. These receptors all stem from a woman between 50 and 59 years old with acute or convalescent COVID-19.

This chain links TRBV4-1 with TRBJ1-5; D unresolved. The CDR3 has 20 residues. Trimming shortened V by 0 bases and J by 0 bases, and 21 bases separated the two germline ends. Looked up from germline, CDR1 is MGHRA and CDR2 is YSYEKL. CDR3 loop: CASSQDEGGPLKDSNQPQHF. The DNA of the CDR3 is TGCGCCAGCAGCCAAGATGAGGGAGGCCCGCTCAAAGATAGCAATCAGCCCCAGCATTTT.

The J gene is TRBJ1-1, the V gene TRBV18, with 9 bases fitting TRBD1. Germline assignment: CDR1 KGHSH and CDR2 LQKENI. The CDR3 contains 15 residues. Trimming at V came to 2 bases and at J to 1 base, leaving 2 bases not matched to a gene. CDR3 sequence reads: CASSPRTGENTEAFF. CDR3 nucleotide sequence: TGTGCCAGCTCACCAAGGACAGGGGAGAACACTGAAGCTTTCTTT.

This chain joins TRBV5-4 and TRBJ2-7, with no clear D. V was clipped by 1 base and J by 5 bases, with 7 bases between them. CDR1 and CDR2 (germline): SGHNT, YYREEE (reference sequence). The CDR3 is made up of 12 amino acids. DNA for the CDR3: TGTGCCAGCAGCTTGATTTCGGACGAGCAGTACTTC. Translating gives CASSLISDEQYF.

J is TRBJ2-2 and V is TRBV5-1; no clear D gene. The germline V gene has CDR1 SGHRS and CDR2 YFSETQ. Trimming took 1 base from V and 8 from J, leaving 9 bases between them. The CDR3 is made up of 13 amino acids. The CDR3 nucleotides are TGCGCCAGCAGCTTGAACGAGGAGGGGGAGCTGTTTTTT. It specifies CASSLNEEGELFF.

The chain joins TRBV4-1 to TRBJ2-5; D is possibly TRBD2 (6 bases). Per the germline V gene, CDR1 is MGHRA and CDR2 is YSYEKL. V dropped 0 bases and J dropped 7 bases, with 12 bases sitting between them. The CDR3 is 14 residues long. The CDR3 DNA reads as TGCGCCAGCAGCCAAGAGCACGGGGGTGGGACCCAGTACTTC. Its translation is CASSQEHGGGTQYF.

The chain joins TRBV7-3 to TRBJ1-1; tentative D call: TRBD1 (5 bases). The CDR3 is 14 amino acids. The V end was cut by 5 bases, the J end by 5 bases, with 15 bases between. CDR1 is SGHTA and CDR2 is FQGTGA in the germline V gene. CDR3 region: CASSAGGAGTEAFF. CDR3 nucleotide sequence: TGTGCCAGCAGCGCAGGAGGGGCGGGGACTGAAGCTTTCTTT. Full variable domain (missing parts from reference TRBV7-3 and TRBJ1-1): GAGVSQTPSNKVTEKGKYVELRCDPISGHTALYWYRQSLGQGPEFLIYFQGTGAADDSGLPNDRFFAVRPEGSVSTLKIQRTERGDSAVYLCASSAGGAGTEAFFGQGTRLTVV.

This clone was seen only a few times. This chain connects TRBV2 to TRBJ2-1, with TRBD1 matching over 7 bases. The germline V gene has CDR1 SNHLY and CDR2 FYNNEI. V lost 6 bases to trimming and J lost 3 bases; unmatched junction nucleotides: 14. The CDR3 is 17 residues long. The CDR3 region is CASSHDSTGRGYNEQFF. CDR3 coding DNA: TGTGCCAGCAGCCATGATTCGACAGGGAGAGGCTACAATGAGCAGTTCTTC. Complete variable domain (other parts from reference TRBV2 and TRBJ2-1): EPEVTQTPSHQVTQMGQEVILRCVPISNHLYFYWYRQILGQKVEFLVSFYNNEISEKSEIFDDQFSVERPDGSNFTLKIRSTKLEDSAMYFCASSHDSTGRGYNEQFFGPGTRLTVL.

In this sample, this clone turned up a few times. This CDR3 is CASEGLSGNTIYF. The CDR3 DNA reads TGTGCCAGTGAGGGCCTCTCTGGAAACACCATATATTTT. V is TRBV19 and J is TRBJ1-3; D gene ambiguous. The length of the CDR3 is 13 residues. Germline V gives CDR1 LNHDA, CDR2 SQIVND (reference sequence). With 8 bases removed from V and 0 bases from J, the gap between germline ends came to 8 bases.

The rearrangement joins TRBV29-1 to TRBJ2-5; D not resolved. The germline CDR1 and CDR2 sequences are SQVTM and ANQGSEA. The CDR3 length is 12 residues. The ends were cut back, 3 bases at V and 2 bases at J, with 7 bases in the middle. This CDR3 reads CSVDEAQETQYF. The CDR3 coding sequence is TGCAGCGTTGACGAGGCGCAAGAGACCCAGTACTTC. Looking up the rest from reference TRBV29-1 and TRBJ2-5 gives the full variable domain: SAVISQKPSRDICQRGTSLTIQCQVDSQVTMMFWYRQQPGQSLTLIATANQGSEATYESGFVIDKFPISRPNLTFSTLTVSNMSPEDSSIYLCSVDEAQETQYFGPGTRLLVL.

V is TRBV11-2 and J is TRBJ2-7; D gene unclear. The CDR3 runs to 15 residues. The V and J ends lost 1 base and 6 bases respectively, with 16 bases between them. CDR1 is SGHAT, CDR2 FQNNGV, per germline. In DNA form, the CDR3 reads TGTGCCAGCAGCTTAGCCGCGGTGCGGTCGGCCGAGCAGTACTTC. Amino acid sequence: CASSLAAVRSAEQYF.

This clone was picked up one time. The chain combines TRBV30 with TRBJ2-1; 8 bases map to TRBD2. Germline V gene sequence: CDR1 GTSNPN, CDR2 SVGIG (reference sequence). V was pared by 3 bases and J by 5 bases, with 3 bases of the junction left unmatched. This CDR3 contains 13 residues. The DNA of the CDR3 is TGTGCCTGGAGGGTAGCGGGGCACAATGAGCAGTTCTTC. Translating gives CAWRVAGHNEQFF.

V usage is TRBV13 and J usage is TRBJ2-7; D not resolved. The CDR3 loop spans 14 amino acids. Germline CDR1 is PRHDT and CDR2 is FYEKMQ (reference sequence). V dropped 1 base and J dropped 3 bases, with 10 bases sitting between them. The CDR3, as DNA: TGTGCCAGCAGCTTAGTTGGTTTAGACTACGAGCAGTACTTC. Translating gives CASSLVGLDYEQYF.

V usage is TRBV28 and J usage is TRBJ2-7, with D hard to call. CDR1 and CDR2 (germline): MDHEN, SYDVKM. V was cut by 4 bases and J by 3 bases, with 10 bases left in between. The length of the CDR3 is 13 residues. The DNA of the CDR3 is TGTGCCAGCAGTTCCGGTTCCCTCTACGAGCAGTACTTC. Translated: CASSSGSLYEQYF.

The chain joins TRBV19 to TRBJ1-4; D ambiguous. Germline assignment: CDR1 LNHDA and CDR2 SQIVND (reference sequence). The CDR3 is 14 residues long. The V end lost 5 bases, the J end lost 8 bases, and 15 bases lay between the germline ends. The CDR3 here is CASSPGRVGEKLFF. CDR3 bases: TGTGCCAGTAGTCCGGGGAGGGTCGGAGAAAAACTGTTTTTT. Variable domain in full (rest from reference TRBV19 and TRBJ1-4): DGGITQSPKYLFRKEGQNVTLSCEQNLNHDAMYWYRQDPGQGLRLIYYSQIVNDFQKGDIAEGYSVSREKKESFPLTVTSAQKNPTAFYLCASSPGRVGEKLFFGSGTQLSVL.

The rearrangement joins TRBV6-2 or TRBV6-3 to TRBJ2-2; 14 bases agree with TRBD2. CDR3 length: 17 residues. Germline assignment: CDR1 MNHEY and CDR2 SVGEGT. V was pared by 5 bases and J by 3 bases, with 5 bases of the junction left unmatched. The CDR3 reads CASSRGTSGGDTGELFF. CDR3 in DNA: TGTGCCAGCAGTCGGGGGACTAGCGGGGGAGACACCGGGGAGCTGTTTTTT.

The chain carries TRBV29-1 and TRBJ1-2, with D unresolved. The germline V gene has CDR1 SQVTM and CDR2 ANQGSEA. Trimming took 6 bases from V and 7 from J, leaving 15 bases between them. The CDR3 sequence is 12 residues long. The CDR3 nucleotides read TGCAGCGTCCGGACGGAGGAAACTGGCTACACCTTC. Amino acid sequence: CSVRTEETGYTF.

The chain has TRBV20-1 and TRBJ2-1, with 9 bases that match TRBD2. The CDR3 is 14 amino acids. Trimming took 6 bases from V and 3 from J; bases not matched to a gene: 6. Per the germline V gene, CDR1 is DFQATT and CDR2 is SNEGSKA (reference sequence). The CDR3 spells CSASSGRDYNEQFF. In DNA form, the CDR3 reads TGCAGTGCCAGTAGCGGGAGAGACTACAATGAGCAGTTCTTC.

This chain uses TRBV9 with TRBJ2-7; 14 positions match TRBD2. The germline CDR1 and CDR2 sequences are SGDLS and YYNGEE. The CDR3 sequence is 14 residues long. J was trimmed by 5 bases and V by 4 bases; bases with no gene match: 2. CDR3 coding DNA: TGTGCCAGCAGCCCGGGACTAGCGGGAGACGAGCAGTACTTC. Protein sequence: CASSPGLAGDEQYF.

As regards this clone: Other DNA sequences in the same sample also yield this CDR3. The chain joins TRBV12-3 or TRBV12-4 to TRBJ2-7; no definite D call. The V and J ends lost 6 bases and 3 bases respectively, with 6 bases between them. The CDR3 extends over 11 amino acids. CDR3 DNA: TGTGCCAGCAGCTCTTTCTACGAGCAGTACTTC. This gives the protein CASSSFYEQYF.